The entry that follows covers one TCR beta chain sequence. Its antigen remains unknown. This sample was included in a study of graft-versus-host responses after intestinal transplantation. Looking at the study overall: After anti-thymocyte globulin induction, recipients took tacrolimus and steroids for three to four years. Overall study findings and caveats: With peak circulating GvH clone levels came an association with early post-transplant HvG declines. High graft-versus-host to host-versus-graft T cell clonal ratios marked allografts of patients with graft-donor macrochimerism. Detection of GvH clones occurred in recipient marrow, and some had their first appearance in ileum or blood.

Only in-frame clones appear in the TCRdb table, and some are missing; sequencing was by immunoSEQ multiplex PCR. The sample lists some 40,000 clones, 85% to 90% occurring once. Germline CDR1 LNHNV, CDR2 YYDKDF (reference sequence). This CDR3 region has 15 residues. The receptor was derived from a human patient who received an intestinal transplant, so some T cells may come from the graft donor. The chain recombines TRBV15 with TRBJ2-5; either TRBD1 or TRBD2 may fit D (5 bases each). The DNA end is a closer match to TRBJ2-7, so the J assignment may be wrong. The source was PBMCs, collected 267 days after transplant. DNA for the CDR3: TGTGCCACCAGCAGAGATGTTGGGGGAACTTACGAGCAGTACTTC. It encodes CATSRDVGGTYEQYF.